The next 8 T cell receptor beta chains were all read from a single sample in a study of control samples from healthy donors and cancer patients. Method: immunoSEQ multiplex PCR; TCRdb's copy keeps in-frame clones and lacks some. In the table there are tens of thousands of clones, approximately 70% of which are singletons. What was sequenced was formalin-fixed, paraffin-embedded tissue. The origin of the receptors is a male donor with melanoma.

This clone was observed a handful of times. The CDR3 bases are TGTGCCACCACCTTGAACCGGGCCTCTAATGAAAAACTGTTTTTT. It codes for CATTLNRASNEKLFF. The V call is TRBV15, the J call TRBJ1-4; no definite D call. V shed 7 bases and J shed 3 bases, with 15 bases lying between them. This CDR3 comprises 15 residues. Germline V CDR1 and CDR2: LNHNV, YYDKDF (reference sequence).

This chain connects TRBV25-1 to TRBJ2-1; maybe TRBD2 (6 bases). Looked up from germline, CDR1 is MGHDK and CDR2 is SYGVNS. Trimming pared 2 bases from V and 4 bases from J, leaving 9 bases between. The length of the CDR3 is 14 residues. CDR3 in DNA: TGTGCCAGCAGTGAAGGTAGCGGATACAATGAGCAGTTCTTC. This sequence encodes CASSEGSGYNEQFF.

This clone has at least ten counts. The J gene is TRBJ2-2, the V gene TRBV7-2, with D perhaps assigned TRBD1 or TRBD2 (5 bases each). Germline CDR1 SGHTA, CDR2 FQGNSA. This CDR3 is built from 16 residues. The V end lost 2 bases, the J end lost 1 base, and 11 bases lay between the germline ends. CDR3 amino acids: CASSLSGTENTGELFF. The DNA for the CDR3 is TGTGCCAGCAGCTTATCAGGGACGGAGAACACCGGGGAGCTGTTTTTT.

Worth noting for this clone: An end of the junction does not agree with germline; a read error may underlie this. The J gene is TRBJ1-5, the V gene TRBV6-5, with 9 bases fitting TRBD1. This CDR3 is 15 amino acids long. In germline, CDR1 is MNHEY, CDR2 SVGAGI. As DNA, the CDR3 is TGTACCAGCAGTCGGGGACAGGGTTTTAATCAGCCCCAGCATTTT. Amino acids: CTSSRGQGFNQPQHF.

This chain links TRBV10-3 with TRBJ1-1; no clear D gene. The CDR3 spans 13 residues. Germline CDR1 reads ENHRY; CDR2 reads SYGVKD. Trimming removed 10 bases at V and 0 bases at J, with 12 bases between. The CDR3 coding sequence is TGTGCCAGAGCACCAGACTTGAACACTGAAGCTTTCTTT. Amino acid sequence: CARAPDLNTEAFF.

The chain is built from TRBV29-1 and TRBJ2-5; 10 bases align to TRBD1. The CDR3 is made up of 15 amino acids. Trimming cost V 6 bases and J 5 bases; bases outside gene matches: 12. The germline V gene encodes CDR1 SQVTM and CDR2 ANQGSEA. The CDR3 coding sequence is TGCAGCGTCAAGTCCGGGACAGGGGTTGGTGAGACCCAGTACTTC. Its protein product is CSVKSGTGVGETQYF. Full variable domain (missing parts from reference TRBV29-1 and TRBJ2-5): SAVISQKPSRDICQRGTSLTIQCQVDSQVTMMFWYRQQPGQSLTLIATANQGSEATYESGFVIDKFPISRPNLTFSTLTVSNMSPEDSSIYLCSVKSGTGVGETQYFGPGTRLLVL.

The chain links TRBV7-2 to TRBJ1-2; D remains unclear. Germline V gene sequence: CDR1 SGHTA, CDR2 FQGNSA. Trimming cost V 1 base and J 6 bases, with 9 bases left between them. The CDR3 contains 13 residues. CDR3: CASSLGPWDGYTF. The CDR3 nucleotides read TGTGCCAGCAGCTTAGGGCCGTGGGATGGCTACACCTTC.

This clone occurred a few times. The chain links TRBV9 to TRBJ2-5; a weak D match, TRBD1 (6 bases). Germline CDR1 and CDR2: SGDLS and YYNGEE. The CDR3 length is 15 residues. V gave up 3 bases and J gave up 2 bases, with 14 bases separating them. CDR3 amino acids: CASSGRGGPQETQYF. CDR3 nucleotide sequence: TGTGCCAGCAGCGGCAGGGGTGGCCCACAAGAGACCCAGTACTTC.